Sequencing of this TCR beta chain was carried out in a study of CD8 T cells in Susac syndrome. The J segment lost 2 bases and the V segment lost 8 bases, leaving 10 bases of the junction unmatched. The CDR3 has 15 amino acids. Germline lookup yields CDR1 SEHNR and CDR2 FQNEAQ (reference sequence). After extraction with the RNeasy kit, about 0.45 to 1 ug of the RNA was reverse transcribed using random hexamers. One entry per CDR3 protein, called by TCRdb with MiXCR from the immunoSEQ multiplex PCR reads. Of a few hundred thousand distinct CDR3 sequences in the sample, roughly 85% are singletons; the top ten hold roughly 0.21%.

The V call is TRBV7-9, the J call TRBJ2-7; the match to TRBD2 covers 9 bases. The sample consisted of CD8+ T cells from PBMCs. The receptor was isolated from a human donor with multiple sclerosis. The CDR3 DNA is TGTGCCAGCCTGTATAGCGGGAGTTACCCCTACGAGCAGTACTTC. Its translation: CASLYSGSYPYEQYF.